This T cell receptor (beta chain) originates from a study of identical twins. All of the donors were Caucasians in good health. Template switching, a step in the protocol, added a universal primer site, and cDNA carried unique molecular identifiers. TCRdb processed the 5' RACE reads anew with MiXCR; each CDR3 protein has one entry. Here the sample spans some 630,000 distinct CDR3 sequences, just over 7% being singletons. This clonotype was found a few times. The antigen remains unidentified. Findings of the study overall: Researchers reported weaker excess twin sharing in beta out-of-frame sequences. Part of the zero-insertion signal could reflect confounding by invariant MAIT and iNKT cells.

This same sample was also part of a study on yellow fever vaccine responses in identical twins.

The material sequenced was PBMCs. This sequence originates from a young woman in good health.

CDR3 nucleotides: TGTGCCATCAGTGAGCGGGAGGGCACCGGGGAGCTGTTTTTT. It encodes CAISEREGTGELFF. The rearrangement joins TRBV10-3 to TRBJ2-2; 8 bases are shared with TRBD2. Trimming took 2 bases from V and 4 from J; bases not matched to a gene: 0. Per germline, CDR1 ENHRY and CDR2 SYGVKD. This CDR3 spans 14 amino acids.